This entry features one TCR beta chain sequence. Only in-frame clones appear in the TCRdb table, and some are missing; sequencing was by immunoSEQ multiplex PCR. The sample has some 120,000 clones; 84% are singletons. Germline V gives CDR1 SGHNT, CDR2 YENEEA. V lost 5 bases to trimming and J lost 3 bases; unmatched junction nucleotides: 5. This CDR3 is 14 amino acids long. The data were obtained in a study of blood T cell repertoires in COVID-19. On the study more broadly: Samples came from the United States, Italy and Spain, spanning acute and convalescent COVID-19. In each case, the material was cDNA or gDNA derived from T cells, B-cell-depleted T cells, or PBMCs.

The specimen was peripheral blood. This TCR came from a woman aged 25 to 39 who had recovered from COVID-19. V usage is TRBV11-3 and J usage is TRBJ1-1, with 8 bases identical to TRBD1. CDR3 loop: CASSPGQGDTEAFF. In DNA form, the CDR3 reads TGTGCCAGCAGCCCTGGACAGGGAGACACTGAAGCTTTCTTT. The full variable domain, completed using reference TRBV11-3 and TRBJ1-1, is EAGVVQSPRYKIIEKKQPVAFWCNPISGHNTLYWYLQNLGQGPELLIRYENEEAVDDSQLPKDRFSAERLKGVDSTLKIQPAELGDSAVYLCASSPGQGDTEAFFGQGTRLTVV.